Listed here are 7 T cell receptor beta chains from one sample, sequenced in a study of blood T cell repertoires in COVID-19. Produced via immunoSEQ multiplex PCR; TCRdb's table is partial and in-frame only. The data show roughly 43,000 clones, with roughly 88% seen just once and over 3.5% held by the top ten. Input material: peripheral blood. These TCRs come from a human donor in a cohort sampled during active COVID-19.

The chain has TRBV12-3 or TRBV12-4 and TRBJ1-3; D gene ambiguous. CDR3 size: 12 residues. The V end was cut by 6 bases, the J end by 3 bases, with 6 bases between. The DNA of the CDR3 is TGTGCCAGCAGACTAAGTGGAAACACCATATATTTT. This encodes CASRLSGNTIYF.

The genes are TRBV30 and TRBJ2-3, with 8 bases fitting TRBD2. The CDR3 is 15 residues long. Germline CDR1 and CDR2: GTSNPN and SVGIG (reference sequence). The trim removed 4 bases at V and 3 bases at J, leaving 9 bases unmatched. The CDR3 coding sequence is TGTGCCTGGAAAACAAGCGGGAGTGAGACAGATACGCAGTATTTT. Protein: CAWKTSGSETDTQYF.

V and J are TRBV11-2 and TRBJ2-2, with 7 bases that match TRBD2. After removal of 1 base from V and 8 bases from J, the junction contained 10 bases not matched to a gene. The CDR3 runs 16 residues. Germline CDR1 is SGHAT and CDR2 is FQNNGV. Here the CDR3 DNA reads TGTGCCAGCAGCTTAGCTTTCGGCGGGAGTGAGGGGGAGCTGTTTTTT. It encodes CASSLAFGGSEGELFF.

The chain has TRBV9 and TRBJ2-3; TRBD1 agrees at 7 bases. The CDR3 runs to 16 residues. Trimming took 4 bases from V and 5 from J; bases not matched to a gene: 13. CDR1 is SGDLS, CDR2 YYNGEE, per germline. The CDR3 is CASSSVPTGSVDTQYF. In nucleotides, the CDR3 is TGTGCCAGCAGCTCCGTCCCGACAGGGTCTGTAGATACGCAGTATTTT.

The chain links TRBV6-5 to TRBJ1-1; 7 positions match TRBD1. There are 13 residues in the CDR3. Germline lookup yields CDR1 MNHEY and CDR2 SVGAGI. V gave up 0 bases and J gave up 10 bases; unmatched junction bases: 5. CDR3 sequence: CASSYSEGALAFF. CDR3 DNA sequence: TGTGCCAGCAGTTACTCGGAGGGGGCTCTAGCTTTCTTT.

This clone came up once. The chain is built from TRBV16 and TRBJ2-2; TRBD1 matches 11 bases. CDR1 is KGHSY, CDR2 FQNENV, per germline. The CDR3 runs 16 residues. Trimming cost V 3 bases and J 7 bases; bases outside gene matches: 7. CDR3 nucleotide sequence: TGTGCCAGCAGCCATTATCGGACAGGGGGCCACGGGGAGCTGTTTTTT. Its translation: CASSHYRTGGHGELFF.

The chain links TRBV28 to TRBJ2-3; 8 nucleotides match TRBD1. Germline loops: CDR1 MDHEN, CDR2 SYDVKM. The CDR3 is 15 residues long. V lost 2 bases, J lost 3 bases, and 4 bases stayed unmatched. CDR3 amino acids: CASSLQGAQTDTQYF. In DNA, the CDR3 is TGTGCCAGCAGTTTACAGGGGGCTCAAACAGATACGCAGTATTTT.